The 15 T cell receptor beta chains presented below share a single source sample, sequenced in a study of shared clonotypes between healthy human individuals. TCRdb keeps only in-frame clones here, not all; method: immunoSEQ multiplex PCR. The table includes 1,400,000 or so clones, less than 99% detected once. The sequencing sample was made of naive CD4+ T cells sorted from blood. The subset was: CD45RA+ positively selected. Receptors originate from a man aged 25 to 45 in good health.

This rearrangement joins TRBV11-3 to TRBJ2-1, with TRBD1 matching over 7 bases. Trimming took 5 bases from V and 1 from J; bases not matched to a gene: 5. From germline, CDR1 is SGHNT and CDR2 YENEEA. CDR3 length equals 15 residues. CDR3 DNA: TGTGCCAGCAGCACCAGACAGGGTTCCTACAATGAGCAGTTCTTC. It translates to CASSTRQGSYNEQFF.

This clone was found once. CDR3 coding DNA: TGTGCCAGCAGCCTAAACGTCCTGGGTAACTATGGCTACACCTTC. Translated: CASSLNVLGNYGYTF. The chain has TRBV14 and TRBJ1-2, with D unresolved. The CDR3 covers 15 residues. In germline, CDR1 is SGHDN, CDR2 FVKESK. With 4 bases removed from V and 1 base from J, the gap between germline ends came to 13 bases.

This rearrangement joins TRBV7-2 to TRBJ1-5; TRBD1 might be the D (5 bases). The germline gives CDR1 SGHTA, CDR2 FQGNSA. V lost 1 base and J lost 4, with 8 bases in between. The CDR3 runs to 14 residues. The CDR3 is CASSLVRENQPQHF. In nucleotides, the CDR3 is TGTGCCAGCAGCTTAGTCAGGGAGAATCAGCCCCAGCATTTT. The variable domain in full, completed from reference TRBV7-2 and TRBJ1-5, reads GAGVSQSPSNKVTEKGKDVELRCDPISGHTALYWYRQSLGQGLEFLIYFQGNSAPDKSGLPSDRFSAERTGGSVSTLTIQRTQQEDSAVYLCASSLVRENQPQHFGDGTRLSIL.

This clone was seen just once. The sample holds other DNA sequences that translate to the same CDR3. This rearrangement joins TRBV9 to TRBJ2-7; 8 bases map to TRBD1. The CDR3 spans 15 residues. Germline CDR1 is SGDLS and CDR2 is YYNGEE. J lost 0 bases, V lost 0 bases, and 2 bases had no gene match. The CDR3 DNA follows: TGTGCCAGCAGCGTAGCAGGGGGCCCCTCCTACGAGCAGTACTTC. Amino acids: CASSVAGGPSYEQYF.

This chain uses TRBV6-9 with TRBJ2-7; 10 bases are shared with TRBD2. From germline, CDR1 is MNHGY and CDR2 SVAAGI. This CDR3 is built from 14 residues. Trimming cost V 11 bases and J 5 bases; bases outside gene matches: 12. CDR3 in DNA: TGTGCCGGTACCAGGCTAGCGGGAGTAGACGAGCAGTACTTC. Its translation: CAGTRLAGVDEQYF.

This chain connects TRBV18 to TRBJ2-7; perhaps TRBD2 as D (5 bases). Trimming cost V 2 bases and J 5 bases, with 10 bases left between them. CDR1 is KGHSH, CDR2 LQKENI, per germline. This CDR3 contains 13 residues. In DNA form, the CDR3 reads TGTGCCAGCTCACCAGAGCGGAGTAACGAGCAGTACTTC. Protein sequence: CASSPERSNEQYF.

This chain links TRBV5-6 with TRBJ2-3; TRBD1 matches 12 bases. The germline V gene encodes CDR1 SGHDT and CDR2 YYEEEE. The J segment lost 4 bases and the V segment lost 4 bases, leaving 7 bases of the junction unmatched. The CDR3 spans 16 residues. Here the CDR3 reads CASSPGQGAKSDTQYF. The DNA for the CDR3 is TGTGCCAGCAGCCCGGGACAGGGGGCAAAGTCAGATACGCAGTATTTT. Variable domain in full (rest from reference TRBV5-6 and TRBJ2-3): DAGVTQSPTHLIKTRGQQVTLRCSPKSGHDTVSWYQQALGQGPQFIFQYYEEEERQRGNFPDRFSGHQFPNYSSELNVNALLLGDSALYLCASSPGQGAKSDTQYFGPGTRLTVL.

V usage is TRBV11-2 and J usage is TRBJ2-4, with D possibly TRBD1 on 7 matching bases. V lost 1 base, J lost 8 bases, and 12 bases lay in between. Germline-derived CDR1 and CDR2 are SGHAT and FQNNGV. This CDR3 has 14 residues. CDR3 DNA sequence: TGTGCCAGCAGCTTAGTCAGGGGGGACTACATTCAGTACTTC. Its protein product is CASSLVRGDYIQYF.

This chain connects TRBV20-1 to TRBJ1-4; D ambiguous. The ends were cut back, 3 bases at V and 7 bases at J, with 3 bases in the middle. CDR1 and CDR2 from the germline V gene are DFQATT and SNEGSKA (reference sequence). This CDR3 has 10 amino acids. CDR3 in DNA: TGCAGTGCTAGTCGTGAAAAACTGTTTTTT. Encoded protein: CSASREKLFF.

J is TRBJ2-3 and V is TRBV29-1, with D perhaps matching TRBD1 or TRBD2 (5 bases each). V dropped 8 bases and J dropped 3 bases, with 12 bases sitting between them. CDR1 SQVTM and CDR2 ANQGSEA come from the germline V gene. The CDR3 runs 12 residues. The CDR3 protein is CSLLGVTDTQYF. The CDR3 DNA reads as TGCAGCCTCTTGGGGGTGACAGATACGCAGTATTTT.

V and J are TRBV25-1 and TRBJ1-1; D is undetermined. CDR1 is MGHDK and CDR2 is SYGVNS in the germline V gene. The CDR3 totals 14 residues. Trimming left V 6 bases short and J 8 bases short, with 19 bases between. Here the CDR3 reads CASSDTSTLSEAFF. CDR3 DNA sequence: TGTGCCAGCAGCGATACGAGCACCCTCTCCGAAGCTTTCTTT.

The rearrangement links TRBV27 to TRBJ2-7; 12 bases align to TRBD2. The CDR3 sequence is 19 residues long. The ends lost 5 bases at V and 1 base at J; junction bases unmatched: 15. The germline CDR1 and CDR2 sequences are MNHEY and SMNVEV (reference sequence). The CDR3 spells CASSPRLAGAISISYEQYF. The CDR3 DNA is TGTGCCAGCAGTCCGCGACTAGCGGGAGCAATAAGTATATCCTACGAGCAGTACTTC.

The chain employs TRBV30 and TRBJ2-2; D perhaps matches TRBD2 (5 bases). The CDR3 is 11 residues long. CDR1 is GTSNPN, CDR2 SVGIG, per germline (reference sequence). The V gene lost 5 bases and the J gene lost 7 bases, with 8 bases spanning the gap. The CDR3 coding sequence is TGTGCCTGGGGAGCGGTCGGGGAGCTGTTTTTT. Translated, it gives CAWGAVGELFF. Supplemented by reference TRBV30 and TRBJ2-2, the full variable domain reads SQTIHQWPATLVQPVGSPLSLECTVEGTSNPNLYWYRQAAGRGLQLLFYSVGIGQISSEVPQNLSASRPQDRQFILSSKKLLLSDSGFYLCAWGAVGELFFGEGSRLTVL.

This clone showed up just once. Other DNA sequences within the sample encode an identical CDR3. V and J are TRBV5-1 and TRBJ2-5, with TRBD1 as a possible D gene (6 bases). V dropped 0 bases and J dropped 4 bases, with 10 bases sitting between them. CDR3 length: 14 amino acids. Germline CDR1 reads SGHRS; CDR2 reads YFSETQ. The CDR3 sequence: CASSLDRGTETQYF. In DNA, the CDR3 is TGCGCCAGCAGCTTGGATAGGGGGACAGAGACCCAGTACTTC.

The V call is TRBV6-5, the J call TRBJ2-7; D remains ambiguous. Trimming removed 4 bases from V and 2 bases from J, with 9 bases in between. CDR1 MNHEY and CDR2 SVGAGI come from the germline V gene. The CDR3 sequence is 13 residues long. CDR3 DNA: TGTGCCAGCAGTTCCCTAAGCACCTACGAGCAGTACTTC. Its protein product is CASSSLSTYEQYF.